Sequencing of this T cell receptor beta chain was carried out in a study of T cells in Graves' hyperthyroidism and ophthalmopathy. Overall study: Pretreatment peripheral blood was obtained at initial diagnosis. Notes on the study in general: The majority of expanded thyroid clonotypes above 0.001 also appeared in blood. Onset of ophthalmopathy came a median roughly 6.9 months after the model predicted it. Separation of ophthalmopathy from stable hyperthyroidism was achieved by a 13 V-J model.

Worth noting for this clonotype: Antigen specificity is unknown. Relative to the germline gene, one junction end is altered; a read error may explain this.

Amplification of TCR beta CDR3 regions was performed using RNA transcripts as template. The HTBI primer set served for first-round RT-PCR of the TCR CDR3. TCRdb ran MiXCR on the multiplex PCR reads and lists one entry per CDR3 protein. The sample has a few hundred thousand distinct CDR3 sequences, around 20% seen once. The receptor comes from a middle-aged man with Graves' ophthalmopathy. Sequenced input: blood.

The CDR3 DNA reads TGTGCCAGCACCAAGACTAGCGGGAGTGAGGTAGATACGCAGTATTTT. Its protein is CASTKTSGSEVDTQYF. This chain joins TRBV5-1 and TRBJ2-3; 12 nucleotides agree with TRBD2. This CDR3 spans 16 amino acids. The germline CDR1 and CDR2 sequences are SGHRS and YFSETQ.